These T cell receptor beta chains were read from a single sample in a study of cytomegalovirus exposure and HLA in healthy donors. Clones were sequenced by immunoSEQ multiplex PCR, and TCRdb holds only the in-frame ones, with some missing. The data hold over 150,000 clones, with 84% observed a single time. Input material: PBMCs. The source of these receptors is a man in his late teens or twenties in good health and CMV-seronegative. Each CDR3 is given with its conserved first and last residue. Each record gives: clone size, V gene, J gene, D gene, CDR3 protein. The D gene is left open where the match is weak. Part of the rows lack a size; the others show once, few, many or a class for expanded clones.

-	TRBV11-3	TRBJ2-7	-	CASSLSGGKLYEQYF
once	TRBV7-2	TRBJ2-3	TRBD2	CASSLVLGLAGDTQYF
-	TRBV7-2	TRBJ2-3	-	CASSQAVDTQYF
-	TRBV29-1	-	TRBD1	CSGTDRANEQYF
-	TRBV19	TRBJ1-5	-	CASSRTGEVSNQPQHF
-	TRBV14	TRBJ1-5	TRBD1	CASSHIGTGYSNQPQHF
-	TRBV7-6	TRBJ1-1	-	CASSPPGTEAEAFF
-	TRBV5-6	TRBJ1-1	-	CASSLAPGLVNTEAFF
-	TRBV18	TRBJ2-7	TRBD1	CASSLTERTGPYEQYF
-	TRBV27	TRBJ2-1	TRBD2	CASSPPRSGEWGEQFF
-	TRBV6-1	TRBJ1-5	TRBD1	CAAGTGGNQPQHF
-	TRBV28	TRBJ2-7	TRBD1	CASSLGTGFFF
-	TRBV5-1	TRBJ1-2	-	CASSYYRDDGYTF
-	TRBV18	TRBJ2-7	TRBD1	CASSPYEQGAGEQYF
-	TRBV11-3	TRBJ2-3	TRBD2	CASSWGLAGRSDTQYF
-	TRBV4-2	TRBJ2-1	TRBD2	CASSQEGGSSSYNEQFF
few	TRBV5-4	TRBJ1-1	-	CASSAGQNTEAFF
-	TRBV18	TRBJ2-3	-	CASSQLSEDTQYF
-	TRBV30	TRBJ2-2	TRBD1	CAWSVQGPPRDPGELFF
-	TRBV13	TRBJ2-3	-	CASSLGGVRADTQYF
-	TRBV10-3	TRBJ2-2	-	CAHRVGDTGELFF
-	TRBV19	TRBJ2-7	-	CASSLGGAGEQYF
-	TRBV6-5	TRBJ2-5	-	CASSFTGMETQYF
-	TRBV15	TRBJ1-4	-	CATSRSGATNEKLFF
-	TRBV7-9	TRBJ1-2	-	CASSLDGNYGYTF
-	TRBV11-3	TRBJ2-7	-	CASSSEQGTYEQYF
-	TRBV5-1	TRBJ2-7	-	CASSPTTGVYEQYF
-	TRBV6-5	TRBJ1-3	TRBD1	CASSYGQAGGENTIYF
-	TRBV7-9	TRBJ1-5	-	CSSSLAPGPQHF
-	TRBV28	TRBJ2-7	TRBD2	CASSPPGTSGSEQYF
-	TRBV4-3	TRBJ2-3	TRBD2	CASSQEGTSSDTQYF
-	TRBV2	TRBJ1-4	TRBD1	CASRAGGEKLFF
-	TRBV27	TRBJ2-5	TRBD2	CASGGLAGSETQYF
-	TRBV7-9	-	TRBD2	CASSPGLAGPRSSYEQYF
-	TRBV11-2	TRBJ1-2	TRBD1	CASTTHPGQGYGYTF
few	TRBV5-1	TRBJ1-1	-	CASSLGRGTNTEAFF
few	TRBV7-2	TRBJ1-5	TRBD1	CASSGDSYQPQHF
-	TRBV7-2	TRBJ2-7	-	CASSYSRSYEQYF
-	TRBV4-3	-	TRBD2	CASSQLAGGMNEQYF
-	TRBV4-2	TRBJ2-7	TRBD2	CASSLAGTSGPYEQYF
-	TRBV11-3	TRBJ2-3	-	CASSSFRDTQYF
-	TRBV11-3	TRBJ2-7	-	CASSLVSGGYEQYF
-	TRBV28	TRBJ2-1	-	CASMGAPNEQFF
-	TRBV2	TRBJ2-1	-	CASSAGVSYNEQFF
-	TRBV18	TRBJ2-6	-	CASSPLRWGANVLTF
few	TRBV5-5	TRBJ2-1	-	CASSLVSSNEQFF
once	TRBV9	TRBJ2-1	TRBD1	CASSEGAYRGQGEQFF
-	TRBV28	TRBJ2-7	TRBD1	CASRTGKAYEQYF
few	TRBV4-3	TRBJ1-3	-	CASSQGGGRHSSGNTIYF
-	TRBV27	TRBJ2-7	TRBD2	CASSFRAGGYEQYF
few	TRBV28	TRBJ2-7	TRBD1	CASRGTGSDEQYF
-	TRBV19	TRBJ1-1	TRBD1	CASSPGQAGTEAFF
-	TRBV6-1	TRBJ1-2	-	CASSEGGVRYGYTF